This T cell receptor (beta chain) was sequenced for a study of PD-1 blockade in classical Hodgkin lymphoma. Every patient was affected by relapse after autologous stem cell transplantation, while exposure to brentuximab vedotin was not uniform. With V trimmed by 1 base and J by 10 bases, 5 bases remained unmatched. Germline V lookup: CDR1 SGHVS, CDR2 FNYEAQ. CDR3 length equals 15 residues. Data came from immunoSEQ multiplex PCR; TCRdb stores just in-frame clones and leaves some out. The sample has roughly 40,000 clones, around 87% seen once; the top ten hold approximately 9.1%. This clone was picked up a small number of times.

The sample consisted of peripheral blood mononuclear cells (PBMCs), taken at baseline. The V call is TRBV7-6, the J call TRBJ2-1; 12 positions agree with TRBD2. This clonotype was obtained from a human donor with classical Hodgkin lymphoma. CDR3: CASSLGLAGVGEQFF. The CDR3 bases are TGTGCCAGCAGCTTAGGACTAGCGGGAGTTGGGGAGCAGTTCTTC. Filled out from reference TRBV7-6 and TRBJ2-1, the complete variable domain reads GAGVSQSPRYKVTKRGQDVALRCDPISGHVSLYWYRQALGQGPEFLTYFNYEAQQDKSGLPNDRFSAERPEGSISTLTIQRTEQRDSAMYRCASSLGLAGVGEQFFGPGTRLTVL.